Below, 30 T cell receptor beta chains from the same sample are listed, as sequenced in a study of shared clonotypes between healthy human individuals. Repertoires were generated with immunoSEQ multiplex PCR, while TCRdb's copy carries only in-frame clones and drops some. The repertoire holds 2.3 million or so clones, with 90% to 95% as singletons. Material: naive CD4+ T cells from PBMCs. As to subset: CD45RA+ positively selected. These receptors all come from a man between 18 and 35 years old in good health. Some clones in this sample may be carry-over from other donors' samples.

The chain has TRBV15 and TRBJ2-4; 12 bases are shared with TRBD2. This CDR3 has 17 residues. Germline CDR1 and CDR2: LNHNV and YYDKDF (reference sequence). V lost 1 base, J lost 8 bases, and 9 bases stayed unmatched. CDR3 nucleotide sequence: TGTGCCACCAGCAGAGGACTAGCGGGAGTCCTAGCGGACATTCAGTACTTC. It codes for CATSRGLAGVLADIQYF.

The chain recombines TRBV6-1 with TRBJ2-7; TRBD1 matches at 8 bases. Trimming at V came to 6 bases and at J to 0 bases, leaving 7 bases not matched to a gene. CDR3 length equals 15 residues. Germline CDR1 and CDR2: MNHNS and SASEGT. Here the CDR3 DNA reads TGTGCCAGCAGGGTTAGGACAGGGCTCTCCTACGAGCAGTACTTC. This gives the protein CASRVRTGLSYEQYF.

Note on this clone: The sample holds other DNA sequences that translate to the same CDR3. The chain's CDR3 is CASSSRTGNTEAFF. The CDR3, as DNA: TGTGCCAGCAGTTCCCGGACGGGGAACACTGAAGCTTTCTTT. The chain recombines TRBV6-5 with TRBJ1-1; unclear D gene. The V gene lost 4 bases and the J gene lost 1 base, with 10 bases spanning the gap. Germline-derived CDR1 and CDR2 are MNHEY and SVGAGI. This CDR3 spans 14 amino acids.

V and J are TRBV7-2 and TRBJ2-6; D possibly corresponds to TRBD1 (6 bases). Between the trimmed V and J ends, which lost 5 bases and 0 bases, there was a span of 20 bases. The CDR3 extends over 19 amino acids. Looked up from germline, CDR1 is SGHTA and CDR2 is FQGNSA. CDR3 loop: CASSPLGRTVHSGANVLTF. The CDR3 region has the DNA TGTGCCAGCAGCCCCCTCGGGCGGACAGTACACTCTGGGGCCAACGTCCTGACTTTC.

The V and J genes are TRBV9 and TRBJ2-7, with a weak D call TRBD2 (6 bases). In germline, CDR1 is SGDLS, CDR2 YYNGEE. There are 14 residues in the CDR3. The V and J ends lost 3 bases and 2 bases respectively, with 12 bases between them. The CDR3 spells CASSAWERAYEQYF. The CDR3 nucleotides read TGTGCCAGCAGCGCGTGGGAGCGGGCCTACGAGCAGTACTTC.

The chain joins TRBV4-1 to TRBJ2-7; no firm D call. The CDR3 is made up of 13 amino acids. Trimming shortened V by 1 base and J by 3 bases, and 7 bases separated the two germline ends. The V gene's germline CDR1 is MGHRA and CDR2 YSYEKL. The CDR3 spells CASSQGYYYEQYF. As DNA, the CDR3 is TGCGCCAGCAGCCAAGGGTACTACTACGAGCAGTACTTC.

The rearrangement uses TRBV18 and TRBJ2-3; tentatively, D is TRBD1 or TRBD2 (5 bases each). Trimming cost V 6 bases and J 2 bases, with 9 bases left between them. The CDR3 has 13 residues. Germline V CDR1 and CDR2: KGHSH, LQKENI. The CDR3 spells CASSGGTTDTQYF. DNA of the CDR3: TGTGCCAGCTCGGGTGGGACCACAGATACGCAGTATTTT. The full variable domain, in which reference TRBV18 and TRBJ2-3 provide the parts outside the CDR3, is NAGVMQNPRHLVRRRGQEARLRCSPMKGHSHVYWYRQLPEEGLKFMVYLQKENIIDESGMPKERFSAEFPKEGPSILRIQQVVRGDSAAYFCASSGGTTDTQYFGPGTRLTVL.

This rearrangement joins TRBV9 to TRBJ2-1, with 13 bases matching TRBD2. Trimming removed 3 bases from V and 4 bases from J; junction bases left unmatched: 16. Germline-derived CDR1 and CDR2 are SGDLS and YYNGEE. The CDR3 is 20 amino acids. As DNA, the CDR3 is TGTGCCAGCAGCGACCGGACTAGCGGGAGAAGGGGAGAGGATTACAATGAGCAGTTCTTC. This gives the protein CASSDRTSGRRGEDYNEQFF.

The chain links TRBV18 to TRBJ1-3; D remains ambiguous. This CDR3 region has 18 residues. Germline V CDR1 and CDR2: KGHSH, LQKENI. Trimming removed 6 bases at V and 4 bases at J, with 25 bases between. CDR3 residues: CASSTGQPYLTMGNTIYF. CDR3 bases: TGTGCCAGCTCCACCGGGCAGCCCTATCTTACGATGGGAAACACCATATATTTT.

The rearrangement uses TRBV18 and TRBJ2-1; TRBD2 matches at 10 bases. The V gene's germline CDR1 is KGHSH and CDR2 LQKENI. The V gene end was trimmed by 0 bases and the J gene end by 2 bases; junction bases not matched to a gene: 4. The CDR3 contains 17 residues. The chain's CDR3 is CASSPPSGRAAYNEQFF. The CDR3 DNA is TGTGCCAGCTCACCACCGAGCGGGAGGGCTGCCTACAATGAGCAGTTCTTC.

The V and J genes are TRBV7-6 and TRBJ2-5; tentatively, D is TRBD1 or TRBD2 (6 bases each). V was trimmed by 3 bases and J by 3 bases, leaving 17 bases between them. The CDR3 extends over 16 amino acids. Germline CDR1 reads SGHVS; CDR2 reads FNYEAQ. The DNA for the CDR3 is TGTGCCAGCAGCTTCATCTGGTCGGGGGCGGAAGAGACCCAGTACTTC. Amino acid sequence: CASSFIWSGAEETQYF.

The gene calls are TRBV29-1 and TRBJ2-7, with 8 bases fitting TRBD1. CDR3 length: 13 residues. Germline CDR1 is SQVTM and CDR2 is ANQGSEA. V shed 4 bases, J shed 4 bases, and the junction held 6 bases outside the gene matches. CDR3 DNA: TGCAGCGTTGGGACAGGGAGAGGTTACGAGCAGTACTTC. As protein: CSVGTGRGYEQYF.

The V and J genes are TRBV19 and TRBJ1-2, with D tentatively TRBD1 (6 bases). V was shortened by 7 bases and J by 5 bases, with 14 bases between the two germline ends. This CDR3 has 13 amino acids. Germline V lookup: CDR1 LNHDA, CDR2 SQIVND (reference sequence). CDR3 protein: CASKGESEYGYTF. CDR3 DNA: TGTGCCAGTAAGGGGGAGTCCGAATATGGCTACACCTTC.

V gene TRBV6-1 combines with J gene TRBJ1-5; TRBD1 might be the D (6 bases). Germline values: CDR1 MNHNS, CDR2 SASEGT. CDR3 length: 15 residues. Trimming took off 6 bases at V and 1 base at J, with 13 bases between the two ends. CDR3 sequence (DNA): TGTGCCAGCAGGAAGGGGGATTGGAGCAATCAGCCCCAGCATTTT. This codes for CASRKGDWSNQPQHF.

The rearrangement uses TRBV11-3 and TRBJ2-7; TRBD2 matches 10 bases. V was pared by 5 bases and J by 5 bases, with 15 bases of the junction left unmatched. CDR3 length equals 17 residues. CDR1 and CDR2 from the germline V gene are SGHNT and YENEEA. CDR3 nucleotide sequence: TGTGCCAGCAGCCCATCCGCCTCACTAGCGGGGACGGACGAGCAGTACTTC. Its protein product is CASSPSASLAGTDEQYF. The whole variable domain, remainder taken from reference TRBV11-3 and TRBJ2-7, is EAGVVQSPRYKIIEKKQPVAFWCNPISGHNTLYWYLQNLGQGPELLIRYENEEAVDDSQLPKDRFSAERLKGVDSTLKIQPAELGDSAVYLCASSPSASLAGTDEQYFGPGTRLTVT.

V and J are TRBV6-6 and TRBJ2-7; 9 bases agree with TRBD1. The germline gives CDR1 MNHNY, CDR2 SVGAGI (reference sequence). With V trimmed by 0 bases and J by 7 bases, 10 bases remained unmatched. The CDR3 runs to 16 residues. The CDR3 protein is CASSYSPGTGLEEQYF. The CDR3 bases are TGTGCCAGCAGTTACTCGCCTGGGACAGGGTTGGAAGAGCAGTACTTC.

In its sample, this clone was seen once. This specimen includes other DNA sequences encoding the same CDR3. The V call is TRBV28, the J call TRBJ1-4; 9 nucleotides line up with TRBD1. The CDR3 loop spans 15 amino acids. Germline assignment: CDR1 MDHEN and CDR2 SYDVKM. J was trimmed by 8 bases and V by 2 bases; bases with no gene match: 6. CDR3 sequence reads: CASSLPGQGIEKLFF. Written as DNA, the CDR3 is TGTGCCAGCAGTTTACCGGGACAGGGCATCGAAAAACTGTTTTTT.

The V and J genes are TRBV11-2 and TRBJ2-1; TRBD2 aligns across 8 bases. CDR1 is SGHAT and CDR2 is FQNNGV in the germline V gene. V dropped 4 bases and J dropped 5; count of bases not matched to a gene: 7. The length of the CDR3 is 15 residues. CDR3 nucleotides: TGTGCCAGCAGCTCGCCCGGGACTAGACACAATGAGCAGTTCTTC. Protein product: CASSSPGTRHNEQFF.

V is TRBV5-1 and J is TRBJ2-7; TRBD1 or TRBD2 may be the D gene (7 bases each). CDR1 is SGHRS and CDR2 is YFSETQ in the germline V gene. This CDR3 region has 16 residues. Trimming stripped 4 bases from V and 4 bases from J, with 21 bases between. The CDR3 DNA is TGCGCCAGCAGCCTCCAGGGGGGCGGGAGCCGGTACGAGCAGTACTTC. Translating gives CASSLQGGGSRYEQYF.

This clone appeared once. The rearrangement joins TRBV5-6 to TRBJ1-2, with a weak D call TRBD1 (5 bases). V gave up 4 bases and J gave up 8 bases, with 9 bases separating them. The V gene's germline CDR1 is SGHDT and CDR2 YYEEEE. The CDR3 is made up of 11 amino acids. The CDR3 sequence: CASSAGLGYTF. The CDR3 DNA reads TGTGCCAGCAGCGCGGGACTAGGCTACACCTTC. The whole variable domain, filled in from reference TRBV5-6 and TRBJ1-2, reads DAGVTQSPTHLIKTRGQQVTLRCSPKSGHDTVSWYQQALGQGPQFIFQYYEEEERQRGNFPDRFSGHQFPNYSSELNVNALLLGDSALYLCASSAGLGYTFGSGTRLTVV.

V gene TRBV19 combines with J gene TRBJ2-5; 10 bases line up with TRBD1. Germline trimming cut 7 bases from V and 4 bases from J; bases unmatched to any gene: 9. The CDR3 sequence is 15 residues long. Per the germline V gene, CDR1 is LNHDA and CDR2 is SQIVND (reference sequence). For the CDR3, the DNA is TGTGCCAGTAAGACCGGGACAGGGGCCGGAGAGACCCAGTACTTC. Translation gives CASKTGTGAGETQYF.

The CDR3, as DNA: TGTGCCAGCTCACCGGGGACAGGGACGGGTGGCTACACCTTC. As protein: CASSPGTGTGGYTF. The genes are TRBV18 and TRBJ1-2; 9 bases are a match to TRBD1. Germline CDR1 reads KGHSH; CDR2 reads LQKENI. This CDR3 is 14 amino acids long. Trimming at V came to 3 bases and at J to 7 bases, leaving 6 bases not matched to a gene.

This clone was recorded a few times. The chain is built from TRBV4-1 and TRBJ2-5; 9 bases align to TRBD2. The CDR3 sequence is 14 residues long. V was pared by 2 bases and J by 2 bases, with 0 bases of the junction left unmatched. Germline assignment: CDR1 MGHRA and CDR2 YSYEKL. DNA of the CDR3: TGCGCCAGCAGCCAACTAGCGGGGCAAGAGACCCAGTACTTC. It encodes CASSQLAGQETQYF.

The gene calls are TRBV4-2 and TRBJ1-2; D is ambiguous. Trimming took off 0 bases at V and 0 bases at J, with 14 bases between the two ends. The CDR3 runs to 17 residues. CDR1 and CDR2 from the germline V gene are LGHNA and YNFKEQ. This CDR3 is CASSQDSVRRTNYGYTF. CDR3 nucleotides: TGTGCCAGCAGCCAAGACTCAGTAAGGCGCACTAACTATGGCTACACCTTC.

This chain uses TRBV7-2 with TRBJ1-2; the D gene is possibly TRBD1 (5 bases). The CDR3 consists of 16 residues. Deletions cut 5 bases from V and 5 bases from J, with 21 bases between. Germline-derived CDR1 and CDR2 are SGHTA and FQGNSA. The CDR3 spells CASSQPAHYWGYGYTF. CDR3 in DNA: TGTGCCAGCAGCCAGCCAGCCCACTATTGGGGGTATGGCTACACCTTC.

V gene TRBV6-6 combines with J gene TRBJ2-7; 11 positions agree with TRBD1. Germline CDR1 and CDR2: MNHNY and SVGAGI (reference sequence). CDR3 length: 14 residues. With V trimmed by 5 bases and J by 7 bases, 7 bases remained unmatched. The CDR3 nucleotides are TGTGCCAGCAGTCGCGGACAGGGGGCGAGGGAGCAGTACTTC. It specifies CASSRGQGAREQYF.

The rearrangement uses TRBV5-4 and TRBJ2-1, with 7 bases that match TRBD1. The CDR3 length is 14 residues. The trim removed 3 bases at V and 6 bases at J, leaving 6 bases unmatched. Germline loops: CDR1 SGHNT, CDR2 YYREEE (reference sequence). The CDR3 reads CASSSPGDSNEQFF. The CDR3 region has the DNA TGTGCCAGCAGCTCCCCCGGGGACAGCAATGAGCAGTTCTTC.

The chain combines TRBV21-1 with TRBJ1-5; the D call TRBD1 from the table was never checked on the DNA. TRBV21-1 is recorded as a pseudogene. This CDR3 region has 15 residues. CDR3 in amino acids: CASSNGRSGNQPQHF. CDR3 sequence (DNA): TGTGCCAGCAGCAATGGCCGATCTGGCAATCAGCCCCAGCATTTT.

This clone showed up just once. The J gene is TRBJ2-7, the V gene TRBV28, with TRBD2 as a possible D gene (8 bases). CDR1 MDHEN and CDR2 SYDVKM come from the germline V gene. The CDR3 is 16 amino acids. The germline V and J ends were trimmed by 7 bases and 4 bases, with 23 bases remaining between them. The CDR3 reads CASIPRIGGGRYEQYF. The CDR3, as DNA: TGTGCCAGCATCCCTAGAATAGGGGGCGGGAGGTACGAGCAGTACTTC.

This clone was counted once. The chain joins TRBV30 to TRBJ2-1; tentatively, D is TRBD2 (5 bases). The CDR3 consists of 14 residues. Germline assignment: CDR1 GTSNPN and CDR2 SVGIG (reference sequence). V was cut by 1 base and J by 8 bases, with 15 bases left in between. The CDR3 nucleotides are TGTGCCTGGAGTGGGGGAGCCAGCGTCGATGAGCAGTTCTTC. It codes for CAWSGGASVDEQFF.